This TCR beta chain was found in a study of response to subunit inactivated influenza vaccine. TCRdb analysed the RT-PCR reads with MiXCR anew, one entry per CDR3 protein. The profile shows 560,000 or so distinct CDR3 sequences, less than 8% of them singletons. Trimming pared 5 bases from V and 0 bases from J, leaving 10 bases between. The CDR3 loop spans 14 amino acids. Germline CDR1 and CDR2: SGHTA and FQGNSA. This material consisted of PBMCs from blood, taken around 25 months after vaccination. The chain has TRBV7-2 and TRBJ1-1; no clear D gene. This TCR was recovered from a man aged 45-69 years who received an inactivated influenza vaccine. The CDR3 DNA is TGTGCCAGCAGCCAACATAACATGAACACTGAAGCTTTCTTT. Protein product: CASSQHNMNTEAFF.